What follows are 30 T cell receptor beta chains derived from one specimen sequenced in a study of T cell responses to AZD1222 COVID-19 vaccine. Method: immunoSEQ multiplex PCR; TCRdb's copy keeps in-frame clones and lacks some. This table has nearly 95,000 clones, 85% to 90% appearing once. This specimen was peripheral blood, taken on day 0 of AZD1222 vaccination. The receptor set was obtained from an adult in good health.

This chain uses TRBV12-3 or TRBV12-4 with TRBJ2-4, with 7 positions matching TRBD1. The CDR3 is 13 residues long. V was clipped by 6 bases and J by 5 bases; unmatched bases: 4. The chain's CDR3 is CASRSTGENIQYF. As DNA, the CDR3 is TGTGCCAGCAGATCCACAGGGGAAAACATTCAGTACTTC.

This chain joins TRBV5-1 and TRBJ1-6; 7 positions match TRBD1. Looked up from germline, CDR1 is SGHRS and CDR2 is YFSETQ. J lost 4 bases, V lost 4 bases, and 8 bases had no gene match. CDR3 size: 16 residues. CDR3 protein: CASSTGGQRYNSPLHF. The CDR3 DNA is TGCGCCAGCAGCACGGGGGGACAGAGATATAATTCACCCCTCCACTTT.

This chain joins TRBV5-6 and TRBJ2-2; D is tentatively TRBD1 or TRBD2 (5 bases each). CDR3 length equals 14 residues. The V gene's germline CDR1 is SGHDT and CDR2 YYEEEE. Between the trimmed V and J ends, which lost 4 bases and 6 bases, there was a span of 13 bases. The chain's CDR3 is CASSAGTAPGELFF. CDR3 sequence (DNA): TGTGCCAGCAGCGCAGGGACGGCGCCCGGGGAGCTGTTTTTT.

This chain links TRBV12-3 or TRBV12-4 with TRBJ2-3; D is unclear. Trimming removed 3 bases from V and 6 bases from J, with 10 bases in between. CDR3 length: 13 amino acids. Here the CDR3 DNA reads TGTGCCAGCAGTTTGGGCCGACGGGATACGCAGTATTTT. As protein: CASSLGRRDTQYF.

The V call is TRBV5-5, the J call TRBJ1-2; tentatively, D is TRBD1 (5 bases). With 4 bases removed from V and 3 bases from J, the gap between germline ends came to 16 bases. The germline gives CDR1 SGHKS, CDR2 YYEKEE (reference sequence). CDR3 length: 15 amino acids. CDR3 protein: CASSPAAGEDYGYTF. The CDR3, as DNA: TGTGCCAGCAGCCCGGCTGCGGGGGAGGACTATGGCTACACCTTC.

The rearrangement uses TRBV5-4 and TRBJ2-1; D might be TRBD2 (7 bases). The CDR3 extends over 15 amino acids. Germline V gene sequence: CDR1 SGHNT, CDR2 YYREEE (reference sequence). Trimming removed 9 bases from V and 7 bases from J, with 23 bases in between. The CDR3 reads CATGSGGGGWNEQFF. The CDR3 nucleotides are TGTGCCACCGGCTCGGGGGGCGGGGGATGGAATGAGCAGTTCTTC.

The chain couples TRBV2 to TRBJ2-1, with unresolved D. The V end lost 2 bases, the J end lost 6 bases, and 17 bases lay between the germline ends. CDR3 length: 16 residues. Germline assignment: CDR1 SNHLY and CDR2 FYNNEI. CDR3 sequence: CASSEQAAWSGNEQFF. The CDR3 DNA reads TGTGCCAGCAGTGAACAGGCAGCCTGGAGTGGCAATGAGCAGTTCTTC.

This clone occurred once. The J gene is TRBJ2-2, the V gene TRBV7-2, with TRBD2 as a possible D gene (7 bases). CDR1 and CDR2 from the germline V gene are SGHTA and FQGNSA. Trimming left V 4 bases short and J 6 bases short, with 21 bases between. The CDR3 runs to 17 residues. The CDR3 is CASSSSPTGRVAGELFF. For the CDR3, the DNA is TGTGCCAGCAGCTCCAGCCCCACAGGGAGGGTGGCCGGGGAGCTGTTTTTT.

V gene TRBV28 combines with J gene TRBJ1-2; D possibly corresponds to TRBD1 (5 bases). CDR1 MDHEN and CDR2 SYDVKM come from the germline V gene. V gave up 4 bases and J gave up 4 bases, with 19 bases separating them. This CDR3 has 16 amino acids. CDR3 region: CASSSGGENRVYGYTF. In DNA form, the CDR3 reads TGTGCCAGCAGTTCGGGGGGGGAAAACAGAGTCTATGGCTACACCTTC.

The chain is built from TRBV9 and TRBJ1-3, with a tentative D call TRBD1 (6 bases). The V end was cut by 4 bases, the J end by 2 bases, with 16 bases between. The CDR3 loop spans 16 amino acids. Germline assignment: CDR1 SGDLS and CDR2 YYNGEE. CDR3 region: CASSPRTGNAGNTIYF. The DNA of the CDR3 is TGTGCCAGCAGCCCCAGAACAGGGAATGCTGGAAACACCATATATTTT. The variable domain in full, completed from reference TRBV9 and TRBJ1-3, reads DSGVTQTPKHLITATGQRVTLRCSPRSGDLSVYWYQQSLDQGLQFLIQYYNGEERAKGNILERFSAQQFPDLHSELNLSSLELGDSALYFCASSPRTGNAGNTIYFGEGSWLTVV.

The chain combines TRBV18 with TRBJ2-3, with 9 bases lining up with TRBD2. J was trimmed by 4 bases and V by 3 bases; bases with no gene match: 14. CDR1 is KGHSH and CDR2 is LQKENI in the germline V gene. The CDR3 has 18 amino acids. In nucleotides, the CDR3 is TGTGCCAGCTCACCTTGGGCCCCGGGACTAGCTCGGTCAGATACGCAGTATTTT. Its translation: CASSPWAPGLARSDTQYF.

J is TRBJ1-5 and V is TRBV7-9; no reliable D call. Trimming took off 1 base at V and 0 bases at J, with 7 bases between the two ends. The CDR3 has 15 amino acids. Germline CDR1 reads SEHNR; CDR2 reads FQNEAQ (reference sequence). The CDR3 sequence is CASSLGEISNQPQHF. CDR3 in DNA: TGTGCCAGCAGCTTAGGAGAGATTAGCAATCAGCCCCAGCATTTT.

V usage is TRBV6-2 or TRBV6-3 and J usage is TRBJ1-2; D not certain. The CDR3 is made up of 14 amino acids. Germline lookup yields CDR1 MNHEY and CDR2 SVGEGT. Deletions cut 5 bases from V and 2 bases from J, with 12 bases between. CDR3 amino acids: CASSPPNENYGYTF. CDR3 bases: TGTGCCAGCAGTCCCCCCAACGAGAACTATGGCTACACCTTC.

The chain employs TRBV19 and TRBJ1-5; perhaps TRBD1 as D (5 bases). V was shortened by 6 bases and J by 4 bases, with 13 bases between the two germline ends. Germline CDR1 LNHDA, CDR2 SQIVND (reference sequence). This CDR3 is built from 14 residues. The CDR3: CASRGLGSNQPQHF. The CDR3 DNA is TGTGCCAGTAGGGGGCTTGGCTCGAATCAGCCCCAGCATTTT.

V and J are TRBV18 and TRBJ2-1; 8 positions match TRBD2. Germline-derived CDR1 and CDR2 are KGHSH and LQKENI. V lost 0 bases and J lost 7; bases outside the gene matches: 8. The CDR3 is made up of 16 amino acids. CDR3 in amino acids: CASSPPGGLGGNEQFF. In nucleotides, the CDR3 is TGTGCCAGCTCACCACCCGGGGGACTAGGAGGGAATGAGCAGTTCTTC.

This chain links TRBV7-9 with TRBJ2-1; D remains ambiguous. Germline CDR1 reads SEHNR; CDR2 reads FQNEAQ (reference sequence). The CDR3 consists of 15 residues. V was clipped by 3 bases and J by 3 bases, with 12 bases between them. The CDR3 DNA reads TGTGCCAGCAGCTTTTCGCCTGTCCGCTACAATGAGCAGTTCTTC. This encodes CASSFSPVRYNEQFF.

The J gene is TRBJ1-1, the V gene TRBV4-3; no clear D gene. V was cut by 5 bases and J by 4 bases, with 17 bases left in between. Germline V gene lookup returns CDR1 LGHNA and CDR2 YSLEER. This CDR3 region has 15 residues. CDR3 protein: CASSSKGMMGTEAFF. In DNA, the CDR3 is TGCGCCAGCAGCAGTAAGGGAATGATGGGCACTGAAGCTTTCTTT.

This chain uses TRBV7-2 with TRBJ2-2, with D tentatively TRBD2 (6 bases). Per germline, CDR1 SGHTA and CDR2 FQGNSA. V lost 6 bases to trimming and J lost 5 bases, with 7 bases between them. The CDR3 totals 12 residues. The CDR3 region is CASRRGTGELFF. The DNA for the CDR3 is TGTGCCAGCAGGCGGGGAACCGGGGAGCTGTTTTTT.

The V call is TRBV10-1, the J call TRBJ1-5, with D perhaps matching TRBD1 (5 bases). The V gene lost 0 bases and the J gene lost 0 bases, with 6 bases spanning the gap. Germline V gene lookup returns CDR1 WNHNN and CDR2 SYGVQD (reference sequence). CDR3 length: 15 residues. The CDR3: CASSESQASNQPQHF. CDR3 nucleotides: TGCGCCAGCAGTGAGTCACAGGCTAGCAATCAGCCCCAGCATTTT.

CDR3 residues: CASSFTDTEAFF. The DNA of the CDR3 is TGCGCCAGCAGCTTTACAGACACTGAAGCTTTCTTT. The chain employs TRBV5-1 and TRBJ1-1; D call uncertain. Germline CDR1 SGHRS, CDR2 YFSETQ. The CDR3 is made up of 12 amino acids. Trimming pared 2 bases from V and 3 bases from J, leaving 5 bases between.

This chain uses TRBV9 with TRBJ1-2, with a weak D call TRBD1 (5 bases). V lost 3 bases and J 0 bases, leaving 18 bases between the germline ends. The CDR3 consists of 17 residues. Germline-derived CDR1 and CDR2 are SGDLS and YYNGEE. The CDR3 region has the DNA TGTGCCAGCAGCGCGTCGGACAAGGGGCCTACTAACTATGGCTACACCTTC. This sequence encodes CASSASDKGPTNYGYTF.

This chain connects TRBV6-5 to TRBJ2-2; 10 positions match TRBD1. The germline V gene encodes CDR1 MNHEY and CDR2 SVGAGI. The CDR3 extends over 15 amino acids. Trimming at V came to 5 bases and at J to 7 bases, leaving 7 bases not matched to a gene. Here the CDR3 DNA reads TGTGCCAGCAGTAATGACAGGGGGCGTCACGGGGAGCTGTTTTTT. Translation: CASSNDRGRHGELFF.

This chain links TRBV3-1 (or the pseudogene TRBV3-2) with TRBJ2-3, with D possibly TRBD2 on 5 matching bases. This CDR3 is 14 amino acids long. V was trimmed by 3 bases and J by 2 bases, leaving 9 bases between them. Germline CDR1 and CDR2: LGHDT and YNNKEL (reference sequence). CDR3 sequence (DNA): TGTGCCAGCAGCCACCCTCGGGACACAGATACGCAGTATTTT. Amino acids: CASSHPRDTDTQYF.

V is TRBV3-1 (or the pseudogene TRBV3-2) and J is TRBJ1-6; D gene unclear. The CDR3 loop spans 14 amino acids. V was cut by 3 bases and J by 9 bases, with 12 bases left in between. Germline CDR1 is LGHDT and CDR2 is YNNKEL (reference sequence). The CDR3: CASSQEDRSSPLHF. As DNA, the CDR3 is TGTGCCAGCAGCCAGGAAGATCGGAGTTCACCCCTCCACTTT.

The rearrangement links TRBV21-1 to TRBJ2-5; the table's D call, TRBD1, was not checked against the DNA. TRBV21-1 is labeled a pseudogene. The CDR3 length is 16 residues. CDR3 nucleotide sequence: TGTGCCAGCAGCAAAGTTGAGACAGACCATCAAGAGACCCAGTACTTC. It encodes CASSKVETDHQETQYF.

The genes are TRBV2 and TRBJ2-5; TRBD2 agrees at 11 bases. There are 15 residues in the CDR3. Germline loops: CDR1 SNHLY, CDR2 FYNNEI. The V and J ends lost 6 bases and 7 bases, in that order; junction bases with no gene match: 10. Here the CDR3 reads CASREQLAGEGTQYF. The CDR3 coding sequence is TGTGCCAGCAGGGAGCAACTAGCGGGGGAGGGGACCCAGTACTTC.

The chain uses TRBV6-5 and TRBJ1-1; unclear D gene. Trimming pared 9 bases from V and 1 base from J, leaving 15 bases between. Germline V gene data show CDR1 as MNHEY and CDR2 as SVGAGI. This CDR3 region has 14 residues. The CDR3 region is CASISHNRNTEAFF. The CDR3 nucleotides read TGTGCCAGTATATCACATAACAGGAACACTGAAGCTTTCTTT.

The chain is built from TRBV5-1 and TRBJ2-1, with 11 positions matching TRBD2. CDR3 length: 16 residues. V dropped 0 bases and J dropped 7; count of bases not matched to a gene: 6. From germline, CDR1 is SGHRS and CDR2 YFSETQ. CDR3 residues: CASSLDGSGGANEQFF. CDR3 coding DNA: TGCGCCAGCAGCTTGGATGGTAGCGGGGGGGCGAATGAGCAGTTCTTC.

CDR3 loop: CACRLTGAPKNIQYF. In DNA form, the CDR3 reads TGTGCCTGCCGATTGACAGGAGCTCCCAAAAACATTCAGTACTTC. The genes are TRBV6-5 and TRBJ2-4; tentative D call: TRBD1 (6 bases). CDR1 is MNHEY and CDR2 is SVGAGI in the germline V gene. The CDR3 has 15 residues. Trimming pared 11 bases from V and 2 bases from J, leaving 19 bases between.

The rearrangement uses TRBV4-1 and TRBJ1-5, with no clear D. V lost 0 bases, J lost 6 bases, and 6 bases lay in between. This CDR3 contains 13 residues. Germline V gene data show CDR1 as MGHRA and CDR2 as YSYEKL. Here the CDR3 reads CASSQEGRQPQHF. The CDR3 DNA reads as TGCGCCAGCAGCCAAGAGGGTCGTCAGCCCCAGCATTTT.